Presented here are 12 T cell receptor beta chains from one specimen sequenced in a study of post-analysis software for immune sequencing data. Incorporated into the TCR beta cDNA libraries were unique molecular identifiers, which served to reduce PCR and sequencing biases. Via MiXCR, TCRdb re-called the PCR reads, giving one row per CDR3 protein. The table records approximately 360,000 distinct CDR3 sequences, 30% to 45% of them present only once. No cognate antigen is known for these TCRs. Study findings and constraints: Roughly five TRBV segments were more frequent in patients than controls; TRBV5-6, TRBV5-1 and TRBV20-1 belonged to this group.

Material: blood. Every receptor here comes from a girl aged 5-17 years with multiple sclerosis.

This sequence joins TRBV7-9 and TRBJ1-2, with TRBD1 identical over 9 bases. Germline CDR1 reads SEHNR; CDR2 reads FQNEAQ (reference sequence). Trimming at V came to 5 bases and at J to 6 bases, leaving 7 bases not matched to a gene. The CDR3 sequence is 14 residues long. DNA for the CDR3: TGTGCCAGCAGCCTTACAGGGGGCAGCGATGGCTACACCTTC. Its translation: CASSLTGGSDGYTF.

This clonotype has a handful of counts. This sequence joins TRBV5-5 and TRBJ2-1; D remains ambiguous. The CDR3 covers 13 residues. V gave up 0 bases and J gave up 6 bases, with 7 bases separating them. CDR1 is SGHKS, CDR2 YYEKEE, per germline (reference sequence). The CDR3: CASSLGSSNEQFF. CDR3 in DNA: TGTGCCAGCAGCTTGGGTAGTAGCAATGAGCAGTTCTTC. Drawing the rest from reference TRBV5-5 and TRBJ2-1, the complete variable domain is DAGVTQSPTHLIKTRGQQVTLRCSPISGHKSVSWYQQVLGQGPQFIFQYYEKEERGRGNFPDRFSARQFPNYSSELNVNALLLGDSALYLCASSLGSSNEQFFGPGTRLTVL.

The chain couples TRBV7-9 to TRBJ2-4; maybe TRBD2 (5 bases). Germline V gene lookup returns CDR1 SEHNR and CDR2 FQNEAQ (reference sequence). The V and J ends lost 0 bases and 15 bases respectively, with 12 bases between them. The length of the CDR3 is 12 residues. The CDR3, as DNA: TGTGCCAGCAGCTTAGCGCGGGCGGAGTGGTACTTC. Its translation: CASSLARAEWYF.

A remark on this clonotype: At one of its ends the junction is not consistent with the germline gene, which may arise from a read error. V and J are TRBV10-3 and TRBJ1-1; no clear D. Germline V gene sequence: CDR1 ENHRY, CDR2 SYGVKD. The CDR3 sequence is 13 residues long. The CDR3 nucleotides read TGTGCCACCAGTGAGTTGGCGAACACTGAAGCTTTCTTT. It yields the protein CATSELANTEAFF.

This clonotype was seen more than once but under ten times. The chain employs TRBV2 and TRBJ1-2; 11 nucleotides agree with TRBD1. V shed 6 bases, J shed 8 bases, and the junction held 8 bases outside the gene matches. CDR1 is SNHLY and CDR2 is FYNNEI in the germline V gene. The CDR3 runs 14 residues. Here the CDR3 DNA reads TGTGCCAGCAGGCATGGACAGGGGGCAAGAGGCTACACCTTC. This encodes CASRHGQGARGYTF.

The chain employs TRBV6-1 and TRBJ1-1; D possibly corresponds to TRBD1 (5 bases). Germline assignment: CDR1 MNHNS and CDR2 SASEGT. V dropped 2 bases and J dropped 1 base, with 8 bases sitting between them. This CDR3 has 14 amino acids. The CDR3 DNA is TGTGCCAGCAGTGAAACAGGTCCGAACACTGAAGCTTTCTTT. Translating gives CASSETGPNTEAFF.

This chain joins TRBV15 and TRBJ2-3, with 9 bases identical to TRBD2. The CDR3 has 22 residues. Germline CDR1 is LNHNV and CDR2 is YYDKDF (reference sequence). J gave up 2 bases and V 4 bases, and 25 bases lay outside the gene matches. CDR3 coding DNA: TGTGCCACCAGCAATCCCGGCGGGGATAGCGGGGGCCTCGGATTCCTCACAGATACGCAGTATTTT. It encodes CATSNPGGDSGGLGFLTDTQYF.

This sequence joins TRBV2 and TRBJ2-6, with D maybe TRBD1 (6 bases). CDR1 SNHLY and CDR2 FYNNEI come from the germline V gene. This CDR3 contains 15 residues. Trimming cost V 7 bases and J 4 bases, with 14 bases left between them. CDR3 residues: CASTEGGLGANVLTF. The CDR3 DNA follows: TGTGCCAGCACCGAAGGGGGTCTCGGGGCCAACGTCCTGACTTTC.

V and J are TRBV2 and TRBJ1-1, with a possible D match to TRBD1 (5 bases). Trimming stripped 3 bases from V and 3 bases from J, with 11 bases between. This CDR3 comprises 14 residues. Germline V gene lookup returns CDR1 SNHLY and CDR2 FYNNEI. The CDR3: CASSEGQGHTEAFF. DNA for the CDR3: TGTGCCAGCAGTGAGGGCCAGGGTCACACTGAAGCTTTCTTT.

This clonotype was observed a handful of times. The rearrangement uses TRBV20-1 and TRBJ2-5; possibly TRBD2 for D (7 bases). Deletions cut 1 base from V and 7 bases from J, with 22 bases between. This CDR3 comprises 16 residues. Germline V gives CDR1 DFQATT, CDR2 SNEGSKA (reference sequence). CDR3 sequence: CSARAAGALSPGTQYF. The CDR3, as DNA: TGCAGTGCTAGAGCGGCGGGGGCCCTTAGCCCAGGGACCCAGTACTTC.

The V and J genes are TRBV19 and TRBJ2-5, with 7 bases lining up with TRBD1. Germline CDR1 is LNHDA and CDR2 is SQIVND (reference sequence). The CDR3 is 13 amino acids. The V segment lost 7 bases and the J segment 3 bases; nucleotides outside the gene matches: 5. The CDR3 bases are TGTGCCAGTAACCAAGACAGGGAAGAGACCCAGTACTTC. Protein: CASNQDREETQYF.

In its sample, this clonotype was seen many times. V gene TRBV5-1 combines with J gene TRBJ2-1; 8 nucleotides match TRBD2. The CDR3 consists of 15 residues. With V trimmed by 1 base and J by 9 bases, 9 bases remained unmatched. Germline lookup yields CDR1 SGHRS and CDR2 YFSETQ. This CDR3 reads CASSLNGGASGEQFF. CDR3 nucleotides: TGCGCCAGCAGCTTGAACGGGGGGGCTTCAGGTGAGCAGTTCTTC.